The 21 T cell receptor beta chains below were found in one sample sequenced in a study of early T cells in non-severe SARS-CoV-2 infection (dated by TCRdb to the early 2020s). Libraries were built with 5' RACE. For sequencing, a NextSeq 500 was employed. In TCRdb, the public reads were trimmed at Q25 with fastp and aligned with MiXCR, with productive beta chains retained. For every CDR3 protein sequence, its rows merge into one entry that carries the most common genes and DNA. In all, the sample holds around 64,000 distinct CDR3 sequences, and over 10% of those were seen once. About 6% of the sample belongs to the ten largest clones. Sequencing used whole blood, obtained at baseline. Source of these receptors: an adult who was a healthcare worker with PCR-confirmed SARS-CoV-2 infection or an uninfected control (not recorded which).

This clonotype was counted between two and nine times. V is TRBV5-4 and J is TRBJ1-1; D is uncertain. Trimming took 4 bases from V and 0 from J, leaving 13 bases between them. The CDR3 covers 15 residues. Germline V gene sequence: CDR1 SGHNT, CDR2 YYREEE (reference sequence). The CDR3 spells CASSIEGQVNTEAFF. CDR3 DNA sequence: TGTGCCAGCAGCATCGAGGGTCAAGTGAACACTGAAGCTTTCTTT. The complete variable domain, with remaining parts taken from reference TRBV5-4 and TRBJ1-1, reads ETGVTQSPTHLIKTRGQQVTLRCSSQSGHNTVSWYQQALGQGPQFIFQYYREEENGRGNFPPRFSGLQFPNYSSELNVNALELDDSALYLCASSIEGQVNTEAFFGQGTRLTVV.

The V and J genes are TRBV20-1 and TRBJ2-5; D call uncertain. Germline CDR1 reads DFQATT; CDR2 reads SNEGSKA (reference sequence). This CDR3 region has 14 residues. Trimming shortened V by 6 bases and J by 7 bases, and 21 bases separated the two germline ends. CDR3: CSAPDYALPGTQYF. For the CDR3, the DNA is TGCAGTGCCCCAGATTACGCCCTACCAGGGACCCAGTACTTC.

This clonotype was seen more than once but under ten times. V is TRBV6-5 and J is TRBJ2-1, with D maybe TRBD2 (5 bases). Germline V CDR1 and CDR2: MNHEY, SVGAGI. CDR3 size: 13 residues. Trimming removed 10 bases from V and 12 bases from J, with 22 bases in between. The CDR3: CATRWGASPVQFF. The CDR3 region has the DNA TGTGCCACCAGATGGGGAGCTTCCCCTGTGCAGTTCTTC.

In its sample, this clonotype ranks as medium-sized (0.01 to 0.1%). The chain couples TRBV29-1 to TRBJ2-3; 11 nucleotides match TRBD2. V trimming: 5 bases; J trimming: 3 bases; junction bases outside the gene matches: 10. The germline V gene has CDR1 SQVTM and CDR2 ANQGSEA. This CDR3 region has 16 residues. For the CDR3, the DNA is TGCAGCGTTTGGGGACTAGCGGATGACTCTACAGATACGCAGTATTTT. Translated, it gives CSVWGLADDSTDTQYF.

This chain connects TRBV7-6 to TRBJ2-2; unclear D gene. This CDR3 has 14 residues. Per the germline V gene, CDR1 is SGHVS and CDR2 is FNYEAQ. The V end lost 1 base, the J end lost 8 bases, and 11 bases lay between the germline ends. The CDR3 sequence: CASSLELVDGELFF. CDR3 coding DNA: TGTGCCAGCAGCTTAGAGTTGGTGGATGGGGAGCTGTTTTTT. The full variable domain, completed using reference TRBV7-6 and TRBJ2-2, is GAGVSQSPRYKVTKRGQDVALRCDPISGHVSLYWYRQALGQGPEFLTYFNYEAQQDKSGLPNDRFSAERPEGSISTLTIQRTEQRDSAMYRCASSLELVDGELFFGEGSRLTVL.

The V call is TRBV7-8, the J call TRBJ2-1, with D perhaps TRBD1 or TRBD2 (6 bases each). The germline V gene encodes CDR1 SGHVS and CDR2 FQNEAQ. Between the trimmed V and J ends, which lost 5 bases and 2 bases, there was a span of 19 bases. The CDR3 runs 17 residues. The CDR3 DNA reads TGTGCCAGCAGCCCGTTCCCCGGAGGGGGGACCTACAATGAGCAGTTCTTC. Translation: CASSPFPGGGTYNEQFF.

This clonotype is classed as large. The V call is TRBV30, the J call TRBJ1-1, with TRBD1 as a possible D gene (5 bases). Trimming removed 0 bases from V and 5 bases from J, with 13 bases in between. This CDR3 is built from 14 residues. Per germline, CDR1 GTSNPN and CDR2 SVGIG (reference sequence). CDR3 coding DNA: TGTGCCTGGAGTGTAACAGGAGTGGGTACTGAAGCTTTCTTT. Its protein product is CAWSVTGVGTEAFF.

In its sample, this clonotype was seen a few times. This chain uses TRBV18 with TRBJ2-6; D remains unclear. With 0 bases removed from V and 2 bases from J, the gap between germline ends came to 5 bases. Germline V lookup: CDR1 KGHSH, CDR2 LQKENI. The CDR3 is 15 residues long. Here the CDR3 DNA reads TGTGCCAGCTCACCACCGCCGACTGGGGCCAACGTCCTGACTTTC. Its translation is CASSPPPTGANVLTF.

On this clonotype itself: A read error may account for a junction end that differs from germline. The chain has TRBV10-3 and TRBJ1-1; D is ambiguous. This CDR3 spans 13 amino acids. CDR1 and CDR2 from the germline V gene are ENHRY and SYGVKD. The CDR3 DNA reads as TGTGCCATCAATGAGGGTCCGAACACTGAAGCTTTCTTT. Translating it yields CAINEGPNTEAFF.

This clonotype was recorded many times. The chain has TRBV27 and TRBJ2-3; possibly TRBD1 or TRBD2 for D (5 bases each). Germline lookup yields CDR1 MNHEY and CDR2 SMNVEV (reference sequence). This CDR3 has 13 amino acids. V gave up 3 bases and J gave up 6 bases, with 10 bases separating them. CDR3 nucleotides: TGTGCCAGCAGTTTCGGGACGGCGGATACGCAGTATTTT. Translated: CASSFGTADTQYF.

This clonotype was seen a handful of times. The chain is built from TRBV24-1 and TRBJ2-1, with 10 bases matching TRBD2. The length of the CDR3 is 18 residues. The germline CDR1 and CDR2 sequences are KGHDR and SFDVKD. J gave up 7 bases and V 4 bases, and 15 bases lay outside the gene matches. CDR3 DNA: TGTGCCACCAGTGACCCTGGGACTAGCGTTATCTTCCGGAATGAGCAGTTCTTC. This codes for CATSDPGTSVIFRNEQFF.

This clonotype was counted only a few times. The genes are TRBV30 and TRBJ1-2; perhaps TRBD1 as D (6 bases). CDR3 length: 13 amino acids. V lost 5 bases and J lost 5, with 15 bases in between. Germline CDR1 and CDR2: GTSNPN and SVGIG (reference sequence). CDR3 in amino acids: CAWGGQFSYGYTF. The CDR3 region has the DNA TGTGCCTGGGGCGGACAGTTCTCATATGGCTACACCTTC.

The chain combines TRBV29-1 with TRBJ1-1, with unresolved D. Between the trimmed V and J ends, which lost 4 bases and 3 bases, there was a span of 9 bases. The CDR3 has 12 amino acids. The germline V gene encodes CDR1 SQVTM and CDR2 ANQGSEA. For the CDR3, the DNA is TGCAGCGTTGCGTGGACGGACACTGAAGCTTTCTTT. This codes for CSVAWTDTEAFF. Supplemented by reference TRBV29-1 and TRBJ1-1, the full variable domain reads SAVISQKPSRDICQRGTSLTIQCQVDSQVTMMFWYRQQPGQSLTLIATANQGSEATYESGFVIDKFPISRPNLTFSTLTVSNMSPEDSSIYLCSVAWTDTEAFFGQGTRLTVV.

This clonotype was found a few times. The rearrangement links TRBV2 to TRBJ2-1; 14 bases line up with TRBD2. The ends lost 3 bases at V and 7 bases at J; junction bases unmatched: 2. Germline CDR1 is SNHLY and CDR2 is FYNNEI. The CDR3 has 15 amino acids. Here the CDR3 reads CASSEGLAGVNEQFF. The DNA of the CDR3 is TGTGCCAGCAGTGAGGGACTAGCGGGGGTTAATGAGCAGTTCTTC.

This clonotype appeared many times. The rearrangement links TRBV7-2 to TRBJ1-6; D call uncertain. The V end was cut by 1 base, the J end by 10 bases, with 11 bases between. The CDR3 spans 14 residues. Germline CDR1 reads SGHTA; CDR2 reads FQGNSA. The CDR3 nucleotides read TGTGCCAGCAGCTTAGTTGAATCCTCCTCACCCCTCCACTTT. Translating gives CASSLVESSSPLHF.

The chain uses TRBV9 and TRBJ1-3; 9 nucleotides agree with TRBD1. The length of the CDR3 is 15 residues. The V gene end was trimmed by 0 bases and the J gene end by 5 bases; junction bases not matched to a gene: 3. Germline CDR1 and CDR2: SGDLS and YYNGEE. The CDR3 sequence is CASSVGQGGRNTIYF. The CDR3 region has the DNA TGTGCCAGCAGCGTAGGACAGGGGGGCAGAAACACCATATATTTT.

This clonotype was observed at least ten times. The V gene is TRBV6-6, the J gene TRBJ1-2; D is unclear. Germline V gene lookup returns CDR1 MNHNY and CDR2 SVGAGI (reference sequence). The CDR3 loop spans 12 amino acids. The ends were cut back, 6 bases at V and 8 bases at J, with 13 bases in the middle. CDR3 protein: CASRNMDRGYTF. The CDR3 bases are TGTGCCAGCAGAAACATGGACCGGGGCTACACCTTC.

The rearrangement uses TRBV7-3 and TRBJ2-7; TRBD1 agrees at 10 bases. Germline V gene data show CDR1 as SGHTA and CDR2 as FQGTGA. The J segment lost 1 base and the V segment lost 4 bases, leaving 1 base of the junction unmatched. There are 14 residues in the CDR3. The CDR3 sequence: CASSWTGGSYEQYF. Here the CDR3 DNA reads TGTGCCAGCAGCTGGACAGGGGGGTCCTACGAGCAGTACTTC.

This rearrangement joins TRBV5-4 to TRBJ2-3; 10 nucleotides match TRBD2. This CDR3 region has 17 residues. J gave up 5 bases and V 4 bases, and 13 bases lay outside the gene matches. Germline values: CDR1 SGHNT, CDR2 YYREEE (reference sequence). The DNA for the CDR3 is TGTGCCAGCAGCCCCGAACCCTCTAGCGGGGGTGAAGATACGCAGTATTTT. Amino acids: CASSPEPSSGGEDTQYF.

This chain links TRBV6-2 or TRBV6-3 with TRBJ1-6; D possibly corresponds to TRBD1 (6 bases). This CDR3 contains 14 residues. Germline CDR1 and CDR2: MNHEY and SVGEGT. V shed 2 bases and J shed 7 bases, with 9 bases lying between them. CDR3 region: CASSYIDRNSPLHF. The CDR3 DNA sequence: TGTGCCAGCAGTTACATCGACAGGAATTCACCCCTCCACTTT.

Ten or more counts support this clonotype. This chain joins TRBV7-8 and TRBJ2-3; 12 bases align to TRBD2. CDR1 is SGHVS, CDR2 FQNEAQ, per germline. The V gene end was trimmed by 4 bases and the J gene end by 0 bases; junction bases not matched to a gene: 5. The length of the CDR3 is 17 residues. CDR3 residues: CASSSGLAGPSTDTQYF. The CDR3 DNA sequence: TGTGCCAGCAGCTCGGGACTAGCGGGTCCTAGCACAGATACGCAGTATTTT.